Each of the 5 T cell receptor beta chains below was sequenced from the same sample in a study of blood T cell repertoires in COVID-19. Assay used: immunoSEQ multiplex PCR; TCRdb lists only in-frame clones, some missing. The repertoire holds over 60,000 clones, with approximately 90% as singletons. Material: peripheral blood. These receptor sequences come from a woman of 80 years or more with active COVID-19.

The genes are TRBV6-5 and TRBJ1-1; possibly TRBD1 for D (5 bases). V lost 6 bases, J lost 5 bases, and 13 bases lay in between. The CDR3 loop spans 13 amino acids. From germline, CDR1 is MNHEY and CDR2 SVGAGI. CDR3 sequence reads: CASRAGGWTEAFF. The CDR3 DNA reads as TGTGCCAGCAGAGCGGGGGGTTGGACTGAAGCTTTCTTT.

This sequence joins TRBV4-1 and TRBJ2-1; maybe TRBD2 (5 bases). CDR1 and CDR2 from the germline V gene are MGHRA and YSYEKL. V dropped 2 bases and J dropped 7 bases, with 18 bases sitting between them. The CDR3 runs 16 residues. This CDR3 reads CASSQPTGPSGNEQFF. In DNA, the CDR3 is TGCGCCAGCAGCCAACCGACGGGCCCTTCGGGGAATGAGCAGTTCTTC.

This clone appeared once. This chain connects TRBV9 to TRBJ1-3; D remains ambiguous. Germline CDR1 SGDLS, CDR2 YYNGEE. V dropped 0 bases and J dropped 0 bases, with 10 bases sitting between them. CDR3 length: 16 residues. The chain's CDR3 is CASSVAESHSGNTIYF. CDR3 in DNA: TGTGCCAGCAGCGTAGCGGAGTCCCACTCTGGAAACACCATATATTTT.

This chain joins TRBV11-3 and TRBJ2-1; the D gene is possibly TRBD2 (6 bases). Germline lookup yields CDR1 SGHNT and CDR2 YENEEA. The CDR3 is made up of 12 amino acids. Trimming removed 3 bases from V and 10 bases from J, with 10 bases in between. CDR3 nucleotides: TGTGCCAGCAGCTTGGAGGGGCGCGAGCAGTTCTTC. It yields the protein CASSLEGREQFF.

The chain carries TRBV29-1 and TRBJ2-5; possible D gene TRBD2, 6 bases. The germline V gene encodes CDR1 SQVTM and CDR2 ANQGSEA. V was cut by 3 bases and J by 1 base, with 12 bases left in between. The CDR3 has 14 residues. CDR3 nucleotide sequence: TGCAGCGTTGATGGGGGGTCGTTCCAAGAGACCCAGTACTTC. Protein sequence: CSVDGGSFQETQYF. The full variable domain, completed using reference TRBV29-1 and TRBJ2-5, is SAVISQKPSRDICQRGTSLTIQCQVDSQVTMMFWYRQQPGQSLTLIATANQGSEATYESGFVIDKFPISRPNLTFSTLTVSNMSPEDSSIYLCSVDGGSFQETQYFGPGTRLLVL.